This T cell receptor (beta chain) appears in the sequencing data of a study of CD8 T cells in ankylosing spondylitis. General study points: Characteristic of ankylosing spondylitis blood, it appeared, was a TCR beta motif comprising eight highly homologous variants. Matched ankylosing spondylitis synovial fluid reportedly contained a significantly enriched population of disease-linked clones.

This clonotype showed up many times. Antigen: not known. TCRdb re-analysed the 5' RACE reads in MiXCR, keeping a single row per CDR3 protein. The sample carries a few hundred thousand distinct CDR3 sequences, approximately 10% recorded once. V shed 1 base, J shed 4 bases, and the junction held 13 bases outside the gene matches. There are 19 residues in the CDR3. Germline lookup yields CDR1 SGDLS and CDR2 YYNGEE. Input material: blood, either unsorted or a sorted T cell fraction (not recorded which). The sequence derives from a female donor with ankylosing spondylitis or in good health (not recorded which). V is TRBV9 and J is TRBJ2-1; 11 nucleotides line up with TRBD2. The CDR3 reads CASSVTPPSTSGGYNEQFF. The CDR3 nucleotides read TGTGCCAGCAGCGTAACCCCCCCCTCTACTAGCGGGGGTTACAATGAGCAGTTCTTC.